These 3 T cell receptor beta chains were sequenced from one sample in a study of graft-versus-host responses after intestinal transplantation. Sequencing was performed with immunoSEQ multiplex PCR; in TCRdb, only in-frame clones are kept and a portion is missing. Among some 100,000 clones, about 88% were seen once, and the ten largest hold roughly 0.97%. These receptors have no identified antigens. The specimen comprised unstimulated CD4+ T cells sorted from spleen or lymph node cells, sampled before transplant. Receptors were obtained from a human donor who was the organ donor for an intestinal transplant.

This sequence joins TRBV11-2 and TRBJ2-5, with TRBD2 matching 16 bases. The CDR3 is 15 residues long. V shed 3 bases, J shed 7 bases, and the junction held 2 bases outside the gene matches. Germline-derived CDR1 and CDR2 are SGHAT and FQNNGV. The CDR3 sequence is CASSFGTSGGATQYF. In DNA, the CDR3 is TGTGCCAGCAGCTTTGGGACTAGCGGGGGGGCGACCCAGTACTTC.

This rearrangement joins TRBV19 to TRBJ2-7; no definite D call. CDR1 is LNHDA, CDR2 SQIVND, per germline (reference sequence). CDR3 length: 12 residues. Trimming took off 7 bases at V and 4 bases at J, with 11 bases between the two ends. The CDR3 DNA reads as TGTGCCAGTAAGGGCAAGACTTACGAGCAGTACTTC. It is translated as CASKGKTYEQYF.

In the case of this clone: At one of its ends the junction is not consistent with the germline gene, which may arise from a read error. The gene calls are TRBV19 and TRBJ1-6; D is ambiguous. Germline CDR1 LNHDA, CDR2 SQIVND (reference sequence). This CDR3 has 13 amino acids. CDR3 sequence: CARPAEIYSPLYF. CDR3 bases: TGTGCCAGACCAGCAGAAATTTATTCACCCCTCTACTTT.